This TCR beta chain was recovered during a study of T cell responses to AZD1222 COVID-19 vaccine (dated by TCRdb to about 2021). Regarding the research as a whole: TCR sequencing covered 230 or so trial participants: 207 given two doses of AZD1222 and 26 given two doses of MenACWY control vaccine. Trial participants were enrolled into age subgroups of 18-55, 56-69 and 70-plus years, which contained approximately 150, 28 and 58 TCR-sequenced participants, respectively.

The research as a whole found: A significant rise in spike-specific TCR breadth and depth was observed after two AZD1222 doses relative to day 0 and relative to MenACWY recipients. In the small 56-69-year group, the increase in depth fell short of significance, most likely because of low power. Most participants were white British and females outnumbered males, and the authors suggested that clonal diversity may have been underestimated. Reportedly, close to half of the unique spike-specific TCRs recognized epitopes lying outside the regions that are mutated in the B.1.351 and B.1.1.7 variants. Conclusions about previously exposed vaccinees are limited because only five or six AZD1222 recipients were SARS-CoV-2 seropositive at baseline. Because no day 14 peak-response samples were available, the repertoires could be characterized only after the peak T cell response. Vaccine-associated CD4 TCRs spanned the whole spike protein, with dominant responses in regions 160-218 and 743-854.

This specimen's time point label, interpreted: baseline before first vaccination. The treatment or condition tag for this specimen amounts to: meningococcal conjugate vaccine given as trial control. Vaccinee samples came from UK trials COV001 and COV002, including a single-blind randomized controlled phase 2/3 trial of AZD1222 (ChAdOx1 nCoV-19) in healthy adults. For TCRbeta chain sequencing, PBMC samples from trial participants were taken at day 0 and at day 28 after the second dose. Concerning this clone: Its antigen is not yet known. No much larger clone is present one base from it, and per-base qualities are unavailable.

The CDR3 regions of human TCRbeta chains were subjected to immunosequencing. Concerning the study's data processing: TCRs in the repertoires were compared against a reference library of SARS-CoV-2-specific TCRs that had been generated with the MIRA antigen-specificity platform. Breadth meant the fraction of unique TCRs that were SARS-CoV-2-associated, whereas depth meant the fraction of total T cells that were SARS-CoV-2-associated. Using the MIRA data, each spike-specific TCR was assigned both to the spike region to which the TCR was reactive and to a CD4 or CD8 class. Log10-transformed breadth and depth values were compared by one-way ANOVA with Sidak's multiple comparisons tests. Imported from immuneACCESS, the table was reduced by TCRdb to in-frame sequences with V and J called. These copies leave out some clones; in studies compared against another copy, an unresolved V gene accounts for under half, and the cause of the remainder is not known. That table supplies the V and J calls and clone size; D and trimming were determined from the DNA. The sample table contains about 120,000 clones; only one count was recorded for less than 95% of them. The ten largest clones add up to 4% to 5.5% of the sample.

V lost 4 bases and J lost 2 bases, and the count of bases not matched to a germline gene is 3. Its CDR3 holds 16 amino acids, cysteine through phenylalanine. The DNA shown is the 48-base CDR3, in frame from base 1. As encoded in the germline V gene, CDR1 is SGHTA while CDR2 is FQGTGA. Recombination linked TRBV7-3 to TRBJ2-3; 13 bases in between match TRBD2. The starting material was peripheral blood, obtained on day 0 of MenACWY control vaccination. The sequence came from an adult in good health. The bases are TGTGCCAGCAGCTCCGGGACTAGCGGGGACACAGATACGCAGTATTTT. This translates into CASSSGTSGDTDTQYF.